A single sample is the source of the 20 T cell receptor beta chains below, sequenced in a study of cytomegalovirus exposure and HLA in healthy donors. Both 60 Vbeta primers and 13 Jbeta primers went into the PCR. Some clones are missing from TCRdb's copy, which holds only in-frame ones; the method was immunoSEQ multiplex PCR. This sample lists about 42,000 clones; its ten largest clones have approximately 1.3%. Sequenced input: PBMCs. The receptors come from a man aged 30 to 39 in good health and CMV-seronegative.

The chain uses TRBV9 and TRBJ2-7; TRBD2 matches at 13 bases. Germline V gene lookup returns CDR1 SGDLS and CDR2 YYNGEE. The CDR3 runs to 19 residues. V lost 0 bases and J lost 5; bases outside the gene matches: 14. CDR3 DNA: TGTGCCAGCAGCGTAGGGACTAGCGGGAGATTAAATGTGGGCAACGAGCAGTACTTC. It is translated as CASSVGTSGRLNVGNEQYF.

The chain carries TRBV30 and TRBJ2-7; no definite D call. V shed 0 bases and J shed 3 bases, with 15 bases lying between them. Germline CDR1 and CDR2: GTSNPN and SVGIG (reference sequence). CDR3 length: 15 residues. CDR3 sequence (DNA): TGTGCCTGGAGTGTAATGGCTAATCGAGGCTACGAGCAGTACTTC. Translating gives CAWSVMANRGYEQYF.

This chain connects TRBV4-3 to TRBJ1-2; D uncertain. Trimming cost V 1 base and J 2 bases, with 14 bases left between them. CDR1 and CDR2 (germline): LGHNA, YSLEER. The CDR3 loop spans 16 amino acids. CDR3 DNA sequence: TGCGCCAGCAGCCAAGCTTCTAGGAGCATCAACTATGGCTACACCTTC. This sequence encodes CASSQASRSINYGYTF.

This chain connects TRBV30 to TRBJ1-1, with D possibly TRBD1 on 6 matching bases. The CDR3 loop spans 17 amino acids. CDR1 GTSNPN and CDR2 SVGIG come from the germline V gene (reference sequence). Trimming took off 0 bases at V and 0 bases at J, with 17 bases between the two ends. The CDR3 here is CAWSVQGLRHLNTEAFF. DNA of the CDR3: TGTGCCTGGAGTGTACAGGGCTTGAGACATTTGAACACTGAAGCTTTCTTT.

The chain couples TRBV6-4 to TRBJ1-2, with 7 positions matching TRBD1. CDR3 length equals 16 residues. The trim removed 0 bases at V and 8 bases at J, leaving 12 bases unmatched. Looked up from germline, CDR1 is MRHNA and CDR2 is SNTAGT. CDR3 loop: CASSDSLRGQWKGYTF. The DNA for the CDR3 is TGTGCCAGCAGTGACTCACTTCGGGGACAGTGGAAAGGCTACACCTTC.

The chain couples TRBV6-1 to TRBJ1-5; tentative D call: TRBD1 (5 bases). V lost 1 base to trimming and J lost 5 bases, with 15 bases between them. This CDR3 is 16 amino acids long. The germline V gene has CDR1 MNHNS and CDR2 SASEGT. The CDR3 coding sequence is TGTGCCAGCAGTGAAGTCAGGGACCCGGGAGATCAGCCCCAGCATTTT. This translates into CASSEVRDPGDQPQHF.

The chain links TRBV30 to TRBJ2-5; TRBD2 matches 8 bases. In germline, CDR1 is GTSNPN, CDR2 SVGIG (reference sequence). CDR3 length: 15 amino acids. V shed 1 base, J shed 1 base, and the junction held 5 bases outside the gene matches. In nucleotides, the CDR3 is TGTGCCTGGAGTGGCGGGGCGGGGGGCCAAGAGACCCAGTACTTC. Its protein is CAWSGGAGGQETQYF.

The V gene is TRBV7-9, the J gene TRBJ2-7; D is ambiguous. V lost 2 bases and J 5 bases, leaving 22 bases between the germline ends. The CDR3 extends over 17 amino acids. From germline, CDR1 is SEHNR and CDR2 FQNEAQ (reference sequence). CDR3 DNA sequence: TGTGCCAGCAGCTTAATGTTCGCGACGGGTAAAGTGCACGAGCAGTACTTC. Its protein is CASSLMFATGKVHEQYF.

The chain carries TRBV5-1 and TRBJ2-7; TRBD1 matches at 11 bases. Germline V gene lookup returns CDR1 SGHRS and CDR2 YFSETQ. The CDR3 runs 14 residues. The junction had 3 bases not matched to a gene; V was cut back by 4 bases and J by 3 bases. The DNA of the CDR3 is TGCGCCAGCAGCCCGGGGACAGGGGGCTACGAGCAGTACTTC. It codes for CASSPGTGGYEQYF.

This chain uses TRBV5-6 with TRBJ2-5, with a weak D call TRBD2 (5 bases). The germline V gene encodes CDR1 SGHDT and CDR2 YYEEEE. Between the trimmed V and J ends, which lost 4 bases and 4 bases, there was a span of 11 bases. This CDR3 is built from 13 residues. DNA of the CDR3: TGTGCCAGCAGCCTGACCGGGATAGAGACCCAGTACTTC. Its protein product is CASSLTGIETQYF.

V gene TRBV29-1 combines with J gene TRBJ1-2, with D possibly matching TRBD1 (5 bases). The CDR3 runs to 13 residues. Trimming stripped 4 bases from V and 8 bases from J, with 17 bases between. Looked up from germline, CDR1 is SQVTM and CDR2 is ANQGSEA. CDR3 bases: TGCAGCGTTGCACAGGCCCTTCTTGGGGGCTACACCTTC. Amino acids: CSVAQALLGGYTF.

The J gene is TRBJ1-1, the V gene TRBV9, with D tentatively TRBD1 (5 bases). V was pared by 0 bases and J by 2 bases, with 11 bases between. The CDR3 covers 15 residues. Germline V gene sequence: CDR1 SGDLS, CDR2 YYNGEE. Written as DNA, the CDR3 is TGTGCCAGCAGCGTAGTTCAGGGTCGAAACACTGAAGCTTTCTTT. Translated: CASSVVQGRNTEAFF.

Concerning this clone itself: An end of the junction differs from the germline gene, which may be a read error. V gene TRBV5-1 combines with J gene TRBJ2-5; D is unclear. This CDR3 has 13 amino acids. CDR1 is SGHRS and CDR2 is YFSETQ in the germline V gene. CDR3 residues: CASSLVGEENQYF. CDR3 DNA sequence: TGCGCCAGCAGCTTGGTCGGAGAAGAGAACCAGTACTTC.

This chain uses TRBV7-2 with TRBJ1-1, with unresolved D. CDR1 and CDR2 from the germline V gene are SGHTA and FQGNSA. The V gene lost 2 bases and the J gene lost 0 bases, with 7 bases spanning the gap. The CDR3 contains 14 residues. CDR3 in DNA: TGTGCCAGCAGCTTACCAGGCCTGAACACTGAAGCTTTCTTT. Translating it yields CASSLPGLNTEAFF.

The rearrangement links TRBV30 to TRBJ1-2, with D perhaps matching TRBD1 (5 bases). V was pared by 4 bases and J by 2 bases, with 11 bases between. The CDR3 consists of 13 residues. Germline V gene data show CDR1 as GTSNPN and CDR2 as SVGIG (reference sequence). The CDR3 sequence is CAWISRGNYGYTF. In DNA form, the CDR3 reads TGTGCCTGGATCAGCCGGGGGAACTATGGCTACACCTTC.

CDR3 region: CASRRVGTGKNQPQHF. The CDR3 DNA sequence: TGTGCCAGCAGACGAGTCGGGACAGGGAAAAATCAGCCCCAGCATTTT. V gene TRBV28 combines with J gene TRBJ1-5, with 9 nucleotides matching TRBD1. Germline-derived CDR1 and CDR2 are MDHEN and SYDVKM. CDR3 size: 16 residues. Trimming at V came to 6 bases and at J to 4 bases, leaving 10 bases not matched to a gene.

This chain connects TRBV30 to TRBJ2-7; 7 bases are shared with TRBD1. V lost 3 bases to trimming and J lost 0 bases; unmatched junction nucleotides: 11. In germline, CDR1 is GTSNPN, CDR2 SVGIG (reference sequence). The CDR3 covers 16 residues. The chain's CDR3 is CAWSRGSAGSSYEQYF. CDR3 coding DNA: TGTGCCTGGAGCAGGGGGTCGGCGGGCAGCTCCTACGAGCAGTACTTC.

The V and J genes are TRBV5-6 and TRBJ2-2; 10 nucleotides align to TRBD2. With 3 bases clipped from V and 1 base from J, the junction kept 6 bases outside the gene matches. Germline CDR1 reads SGHDT; CDR2 reads YYEEEE. CDR3 size: 17 residues. The CDR3 DNA follows: TGTGCCAGCAGCTCTTTCCGGACTAGCGGGAACACCGGGGAGCTGTTTTTT. Translating it yields CASSSFRTSGNTGELFF. Full variable domain (missing parts from reference TRBV5-6 and TRBJ2-2): DAGVTQSPTHLIKTRGQQVTLRCSPKSGHDTVSWYQQALGQGPQFIFQYYEEEERQRGNFPDRFSGHQFPNYSSELNVNALLLGDSALYLCASSSFRTSGNTGELFFGEGSRLTVL.

For this clone: The junction differs from germline at one of its ends, possibly a read error. J is TRBJ2-7 and V is TRBV4-3; 14 nucleotides match TRBD2. The CDR3 has 14 amino acids. Germline loops: CDR1 LGHNA, CDR2 YSLEER. CDR3 nucleotides: TGCGCCAGCAGTTACGGACTAGCGGGAGGATTCCATAGCTTC. Encoded protein: CASSYGLAGGFHSF.

This rearrangement joins TRBV9 to TRBJ1-4; the match to TRBD1 covers 9 bases. CDR3 length: 14 residues. CDR1 SGDLS and CDR2 YYNGEE come from the germline V gene. Germline trimming cut 7 bases from V and 7 bases from J; bases unmatched to any gene: 8. As DNA, the CDR3 is TGTGCCAGCGGGGACAGGGATGGGGGTGAAAAACTGTTTTTT. It is translated as CASGDRDGGEKLFF. Filled out from reference TRBV9 and TRBJ1-4, the complete variable domain reads DSGVTQTPKHLITATGQRVTLRCSPRSGDLSVYWYQQSLDQGLQFLIQYYNGEERAKGNILERFSAQQFPDLHSELNLSSLELGDSALYFCASGDRDGGEKLFFGSGTQLSVL.